This T cell receptor beta chain was sequenced during a study of T cell responses to AZD1222 COVID-19 vaccine. Study outcomes and limitations: Rises in breadth and depth of Spike-specific TCRs came after two AZD1222 doses. Donors were largely white British and mainly female; clonal diversity was possibly underestimated.

Data came from immunoSEQ multiplex PCR; TCRdb stores just in-frame clones and leaves some out. Among 55,000 to 65,000 clones listed, approximately 80% were seen once. Second-dose timings of about 4 or about 12 weeks were pooled. The V and J ends lost 4 bases and 5 bases, in that order; junction bases with no gene match: 5. Germline-derived CDR1 and CDR2 are MNHEY and SMNVEV (reference sequence). The CDR3 is made up of 15 amino acids. As to this clone: No antigen is known for it.

Sequenced material: peripheral blood, taken 28 days after the second AZD1222 dose. This receptor was identified in an adult who received the AZD1222 COVID-19 vaccine. The chain uses TRBV27 and TRBJ1-5; TRBD1 matches at 10 bases. CDR3 nucleotides: TGTGCCAGCAGTTCGGGACAGGGGTACGATCAGCCCCAGCATTTT. This translates into CASSSGQGYDQPQHF.